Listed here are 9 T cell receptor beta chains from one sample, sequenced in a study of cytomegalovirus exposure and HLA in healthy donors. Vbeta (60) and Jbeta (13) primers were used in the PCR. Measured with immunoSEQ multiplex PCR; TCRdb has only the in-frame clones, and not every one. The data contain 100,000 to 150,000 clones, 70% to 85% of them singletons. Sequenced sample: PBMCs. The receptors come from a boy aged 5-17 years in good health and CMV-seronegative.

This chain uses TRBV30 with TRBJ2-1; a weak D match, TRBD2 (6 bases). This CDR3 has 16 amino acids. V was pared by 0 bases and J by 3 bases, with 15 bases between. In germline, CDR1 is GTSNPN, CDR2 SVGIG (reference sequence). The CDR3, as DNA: TGTGCCTGGAGTGTACTATCTAGCGCACTCTACAATGAGCAGTTCTTC. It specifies CAWSVLSSALYNEQFF.

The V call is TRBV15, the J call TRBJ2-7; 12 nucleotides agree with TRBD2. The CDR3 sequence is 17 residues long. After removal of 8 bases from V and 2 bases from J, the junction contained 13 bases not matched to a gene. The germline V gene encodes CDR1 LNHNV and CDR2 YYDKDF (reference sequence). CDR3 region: CATSGTSGSMGPYEQYF. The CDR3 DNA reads TGTGCCACCTCCGGGACTAGCGGGTCGATGGGGCCCTACGAGCAGTACTTC.

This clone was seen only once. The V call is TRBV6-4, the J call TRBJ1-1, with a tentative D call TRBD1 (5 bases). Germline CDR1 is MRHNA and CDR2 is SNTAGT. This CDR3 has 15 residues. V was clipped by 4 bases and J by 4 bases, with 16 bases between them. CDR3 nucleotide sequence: TGTGCCAGCAGTGCCCCGACGGGGGGTGGCACTGAAGCTTTCTTT. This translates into CASSAPTGGGTEAFF.

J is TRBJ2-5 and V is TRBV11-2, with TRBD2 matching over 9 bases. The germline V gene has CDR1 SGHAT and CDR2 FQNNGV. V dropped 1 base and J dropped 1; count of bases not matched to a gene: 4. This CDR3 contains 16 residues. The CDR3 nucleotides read TGTGCCAGCAGCTTAGTTAGCGGGAGTTTCCAAGAGACCCAGTACTTC. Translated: CASSLVSGSFQETQYF.

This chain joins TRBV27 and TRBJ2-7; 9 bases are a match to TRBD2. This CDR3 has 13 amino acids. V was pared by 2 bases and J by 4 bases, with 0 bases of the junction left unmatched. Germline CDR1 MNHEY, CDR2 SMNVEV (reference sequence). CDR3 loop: CASSLAGGYEQYF. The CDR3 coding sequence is TGTGCCAGCAGTTTAGCGGGGGGGTACGAGCAGTACTTC.

The CDR3 nucleotides are TGTGCCAGCAGGCTACAGGGGGTGCACCTCCAAGAGACCCAGTACTTC. Its protein product is CASRLQGVHLQETQYF. The chain has TRBV5-6 and TRBJ2-5, with 8 bases fitting TRBD1. The V segment lost 5 bases and the J segment 1 base; nucleotides outside the gene matches: 10. Germline CDR1 and CDR2: SGHDT and YYEEEE. The CDR3 contains 16 residues.

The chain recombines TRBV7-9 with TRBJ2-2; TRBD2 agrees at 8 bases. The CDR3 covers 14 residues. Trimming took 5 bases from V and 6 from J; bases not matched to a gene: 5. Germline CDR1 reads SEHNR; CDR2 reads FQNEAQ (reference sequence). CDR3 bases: TGTGCCAGCAGCAGGCGGGAGGTCCCCGGGGAGCTGTTTTTT. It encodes CASSRREVPGELFF.

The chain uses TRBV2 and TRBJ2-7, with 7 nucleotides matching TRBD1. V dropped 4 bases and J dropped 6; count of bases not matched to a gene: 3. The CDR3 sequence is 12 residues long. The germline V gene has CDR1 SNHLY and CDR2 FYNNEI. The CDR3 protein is CASSATGVEQYF. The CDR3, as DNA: TGTGCCAGCAGTGCCACAGGGGTCGAGCAGTACTTC.

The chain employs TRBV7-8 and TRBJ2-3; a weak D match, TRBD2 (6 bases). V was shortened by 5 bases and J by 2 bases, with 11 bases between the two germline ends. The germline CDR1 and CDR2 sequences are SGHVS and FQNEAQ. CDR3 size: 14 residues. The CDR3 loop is CASSLSGPTDTQYF. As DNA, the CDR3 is TGTGCCAGCAGCCTCAGCGGGCCCACAGATACGCAGTATTTT.